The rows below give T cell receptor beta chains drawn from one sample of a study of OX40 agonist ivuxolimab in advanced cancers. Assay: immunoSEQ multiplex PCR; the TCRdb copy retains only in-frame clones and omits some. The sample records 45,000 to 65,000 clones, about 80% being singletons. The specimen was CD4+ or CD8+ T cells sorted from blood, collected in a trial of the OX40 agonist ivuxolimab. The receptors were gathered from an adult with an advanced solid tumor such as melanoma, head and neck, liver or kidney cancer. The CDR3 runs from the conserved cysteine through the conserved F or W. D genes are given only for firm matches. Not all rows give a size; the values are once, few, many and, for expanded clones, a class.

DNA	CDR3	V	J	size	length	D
TGTGCCAGCAGCGAAAAGACAGGGGCGAACACTGAAGCTTTCTTT	CASSEKTGANTEAFF	TRBV9	TRBJ1-1	.	15	TRBD1
TGTGCCAGCAGTGGCTCCTCTGGGGCCAACGTCCTGACTTTC	CASSGSSGANVLTF	TRBV2	TRBJ2-6	few	14	.
TGTGCCATCAGTGAGGGGGTAACAGGGGCATACAATGAGCAGTTCTTC	CAISEGVTGAYNEQFF	TRBV10-3	TRBJ2-1	once	16	TRBD1
TGTGCCAGCAGTTTCGCGGGGACGGTTTATTCACCCCTCCACTTT	CASSFAGTVYSPLHF	TRBV27	TRBJ1-6	.	15	.
TGTGCCAGCAGCTTGGGCGGACCTGGCTATGGCTACACCTTC	CASSLGGPGYGYTF	TRBV5-8	TRBJ1-2	.	14	.
TGCAGCGTTAGCGGGGGGGCCTCCTACAATGAGCAGTTCTTC	CSVSGGASYNEQFF	TRBV29-1	TRBJ2-1	.	14	TRBD2
TGCGCCAGCAGCTTGGCTCAGGGACCCCGAGGGTCCGGGGAGCTGTTTTTT	CASSLAQGPRGSGELFF	TRBV5-1	TRBJ2-2	.	17	.
TGTGCCAGCAGCGCGGGACTAGCGGGGGGGCCTAGCACAGATACGCAGTATTTT	CASSAGLAGGPSTDTQYF	TRBV9	TRBJ2-3	few	18	TRBD2
TGCGCCAGCAAGGAGGGGACCCGGCCCAATCAGCCCCAGCATTTT	CASKEGTRPNQPQHF	TRBV5-1	TRBJ1-5	.	15	.
TGTGCCAGCAGCTTAGGCCAGGGGAACACTGAAGCTTTCTTT	CASSLGQGNTEAFF	TRBV7-8	TRBJ1-1	.	14	.
TGTGCCAGCAGCTGGGGTCAAAATTCACCCCTCCACTTT	CASSWGQNSPLHF	TRBV5-8	TRBJ1-6	once	13	.
TGCGCCAGCAGCTTGGGACTCCTCAATGAGCAGTTCTTC	CASSLGLLNEQFF	TRBV5-1	TRBJ2-1	.	13	.
TGTGCCAGCAGCTTAGGGAGGGTAGGATGGACTGAAGCTTTCTTT	CASSLGRVGWTEAFF	TRBV7-9	TRBJ1-1	.	15	.
TGTGCCAGTAGTATGGTTTGGTCCGGGGAGCTGTTTTTT	CASSMVWSGELFF	TRBV19	TRBJ2-2	once	13	.
TGTGCCAGTAGTCCCTTGGCACCTGTGGCGGACAATGAGCAGTTCTTC	CASSPLAPVADNEQFF	TRBV19	TRBJ2-1	.	16	.
TGTGCCAGCAGTCTGCGACAGGGTAGCTCCTACGAGCAGTACTTC	CASSLRQGSSYEQYF	TRBV6-6	TRBJ2-7	.	15	TRBD1
TGCGCCAGCAGCCAAGGGACAGGTGGATCCTACGAGCAGTACTTC	CASSQGTGGSYEQYF	TRBV5-1	TRBJ2-7	.	15	TRBD1
TGTGCCAGCGGTAGGACTTTGAACACTGAAGCTTTCTTT	CASGRTLNTEAFF	TRBV2	TRBJ1-1	few	13	.
TGTGCCAGCAGCGTAGGGGGACAACTTGGGGCCAACGTCCTGACTTTC	CASSVGGQLGANVLTF	TRBV9	TRBJ2-6	.	16	.
TGTGCCAGCAGCCTGGCGGGACTAGACTACAATGAGCAGTTCTTC	CASSLAGLDYNEQFF	TRBV7-8	TRBJ2-1	.	15	TRBD2